A single sample gave rise to the 23 T cell receptor beta chains below, sequenced in a study of cytomegalovirus exposure and HLA in healthy donors. Using immunoSEQ multiplex PCR, the repertoire was profiled, and TCRdb retains in-frame clones only, with some absent. This sample has approximately 170,000 clones, with approximately 81% found just once. The sequencing input was PBMCs. The receptors stem from a man aged 30 to 45 in good health and CMV-seropositive.

This clone came up a few times. The CDR3 here is CASSPGSDNEQFF. The CDR3 region has the DNA TGTGCCAGCAGCCCGGGGAGCGACAATGAGCAGTTCTTC. J is TRBJ2-1 and V is TRBV2, with D perhaps matching TRBD2 (5 bases). Between the trimmed V and J ends, which lost 6 bases and 5 bases, there was a span of 11 bases. From germline, CDR1 is SNHLY and CDR2 FYNNEI. The CDR3 runs 13 residues.

The chain recombines TRBV6-1 with TRBJ1-5, with D perhaps TRBD1 (6 bases). The germline CDR1 and CDR2 sequences are MNHNS and SASEGT. V shed 6 bases and J shed 6 bases, with 6 bases lying between them. The CDR3 length is 11 residues. CDR3 region: CASRQGQPQHF. The CDR3 coding sequence is TGTGCCAGCAGACAGGGTCAGCCCCAGCATTTT.

CDR3 loop: CASSIRGEADTQYF. CDR3 nucleotides: TGTGCCAGTAGTATCCGGGGAGAAGCAGATACGCAGTATTTT. The chain has TRBV19 and TRBJ2-3; tentative D call: TRBD2 (5 bases). Germline V gives CDR1 LNHDA, CDR2 SQIVND (reference sequence). V lost 3 bases, J lost 4 bases, and 11 bases lay in between. The CDR3 contains 14 residues.

CDR3 in amino acids: CSVGPGLVVDTQYF. CDR3 nucleotides: TGCAGCGTCGGACCGGGACTAGTCGTAGATACGCAGTATTTT. The chain uses TRBV29-1 and TRBJ2-3; TRBD2 aligns across 8 bases. Germline V lookup: CDR1 SQVTM, CDR2 ANQGSEA. The CDR3 spans 14 residues. Losses at the gene ends were 6 bases for V and 5 bases for J; bases not matched to a gene: 10.

V usage is TRBV2 and J usage is TRBJ2-1; TRBD2 might be the D (6 bases). V was clipped by 6 bases and J by 6 bases, with 15 bases between them. Germline CDR1 and CDR2: SNHLY and FYNNEI. CDR3 length equals 14 residues. In DNA, the CDR3 is TGTGCCAGCAGCCCGAGCGGGTCCAGCAATGAGCAGTTCTTC. Translating gives CASSPSGSSNEQFF.

In this sample, this clone turned up a few times. The chain is built from TRBV27 and TRBJ2-7; possible D gene TRBD2, 5 bases. This CDR3 region has 14 residues. CDR1 and CDR2 from the germline V gene are MNHEY and SMNVEV (reference sequence). With 5 bases removed from V and 3 bases from J, the gap between germline ends came to 14 bases. CDR3 region: CASSPVAGGYEQYF. The CDR3 DNA reads TGTGCCAGCAGTCCTGTCGCGGGTGGCTACGAGCAGTACTTC.

This chain links TRBV7-8 with TRBJ2-1, with 16 bases identical to TRBD2. The CDR3 covers 19 residues. The V and J ends lost 6 bases and 7 bases, in that order; junction bases with no gene match: 15. Germline V gives CDR1 SGHVS, CDR2 FQNEAQ. The chain's CDR3 is CASRVTPAGTSGRANEQFF. DNA of the CDR3: TGTGCCAGCAGAGTTACACCGGCTGGGACTAGCGGGAGGGCTAATGAGCAGTTCTTC. The variable domain in full, with the rest retrieved from reference TRBV7-8 and TRBJ2-1, is GAGVSQSPRYKVAKRGQDVALRCDPISGHVSLFWYQQALGQGPEFLTYFQNEAQLDKSGLPSDRFFAERPEGSVSTLKIQRTQQEDSAVYLCASRVTPAGTSGRANEQFFGPGTRLTVL.

The chain recombines TRBV28 with TRBJ1-5, with D possibly TRBD1 on 6 matching bases. The germline V gene has CDR1 MDHEN and CDR2 SYDVKM. Deletions cut 3 bases from V and 1 base from J, with 10 bases between. This CDR3 has 15 amino acids. The chain's CDR3 is CASSLGAASNQPQHF. The DNA of the CDR3 is TGTGCCAGCAGTTTGGGGGCAGCGAGCAATCAGCCCCAGCATTTT.

The chain employs TRBV7-9 and TRBJ2-3; perhaps TRBD2 as D (6 bases). The CDR3 has 13 residues. Per germline, CDR1 SEHNR and CDR2 FQNEAQ (reference sequence). The V and J ends lost 10 bases and 0 bases respectively, with 11 bases between them. CDR3 sequence reads: CATRAGSTDTQYF. Here the CDR3 DNA reads TGTGCCACCCGGGCGGGGAGCACAGATACGCAGTATTTT.

V gene TRBV2 combines with J gene TRBJ2-7; D is unclear. The CDR3 contains 14 residues. V was shortened by 1 base and J by 0 bases, with 7 bases between the two germline ends. Germline V gives CDR1 SNHLY, CDR2 FYNNEI. In DNA form, the CDR3 reads TGTGCCAGCAGTGAAGGCTCGAGCTCCTACGAGCAGTACTTC. This codes for CASSEGSSSYEQYF.

This rearrangement joins TRBV7-6 to TRBJ2-7, with a tentative D call TRBD2 (9 bases). The ends were cut back, 1 base at V and 0 bases at J, with 16 bases in the middle. This CDR3 has 17 amino acids. CDR1 and CDR2 from the germline V gene are SGHVS and FNYEAQ. The CDR3 DNA sequence: TGTGCCAGCAGCTTAGGGCGGGAGGGACAGGCCTCCTACGAGCAGTACTTC. It is translated as CASSLGREGQASYEQYF.

This clone turned up a few times. The chain uses TRBV7-3 and TRBJ2-5, with 7 bases that match TRBD1. Germline CDR1 SGHTA, CDR2 FQGTGA. CDR3 length: 13 amino acids. J was trimmed by 7 bases and V by 0 bases; bases with no gene match: 2. The CDR3, as DNA: TGTGCCAGCAGCTTAACCCCAGGGGGGACCCAGTACTTC. Protein product: CASSLTPGGTQYF.

The chain links TRBV7-3 to TRBJ2-1; TRBD2 might be the D (6 bases). Germline-derived CDR1 and CDR2 are SGHTA and FQGTGA. CDR3 size: 13 residues. V lost 5 bases to trimming and J lost 3 bases, with 8 bases between them. This chain's CDR3 is CASSPGSYNEQFF. The CDR3 nucleotides are TGTGCCAGCAGCCCCGGGAGCTACAATGAGCAGTTCTTC.

This clone was seen just once. This chain uses TRBV10-2 with TRBJ2-7; a possible D gene is TRBD1 (6 bases). The V end lost 2 bases, the J end lost 1 base, and 15 bases lay between the germline ends. Germline assignment: CDR1 WSHSY and CDR2 SAAADI. The CDR3 is 16 residues long. The CDR3 loop is CASSEGGQGRSYEQYF. CDR3 DNA: TGCGCCAGCAGTGAGGGGGGCCAGGGTCGGTCCTACGAGCAGTACTTC.

The chain carries TRBV6-5 and TRBJ1-4, with D perhaps matching TRBD1 (6 bases). V was trimmed by 4 bases and J by 6 bases, leaving 15 bases between them. Germline CDR1 and CDR2: MNHEY and SVGAGI. This CDR3 region has 15 residues. CDR3 coding DNA: TGTGCCAGCAGTTCGACCACGGACAGCCATGAAAAACTGTTTTTT. This gives the protein CASSSTTDSHEKLFF.

CDR3: CASRTSGGNEQFF. CDR3 nucleotide sequence: TGTGCCTCAAGGACTAGCGGGGGTAATGAGCAGTTCTTC. The chain links TRBV30 to TRBJ2-1; 13 bases are a match to TRBD2. Per germline, CDR1 GTSNPN and CDR2 SVGIG (reference sequence). The CDR3 consists of 13 residues. V lost 7 bases and J lost 7; bases outside the gene matches: 4. Using reference TRBV30 and TRBJ2-1 for the parts outside the CDR3, the full variable domain is SQTIHQWPATLVQPVGSPLSLECTVEGTSNPNLYWYRQAAGRGLQLLFYSVGIGQISSEVPQNLSASRPQDRQFILSSKKLLLSDSGFYLCASRTSGGNEQFFGPGTRLTVL.

The V and J genes are TRBV10-3 and TRBJ1-3; 10 bases line up with TRBD1. The length of the CDR3 is 14 residues. CDR1 and CDR2 from the germline V gene are ENHRY and SYGVKD. Trimming cost V 11 bases and J 3 bases; bases outside gene matches: 7. The CDR3 nucleotides are TGTGCCTCCGAGGGGACAGGGGTTGGAAACACCATATATTTT. Residues: CASEGTGVGNTIYF.

This clone was counted once. The chain carries TRBV5-4 and TRBJ2-7; the match to TRBD2 covers 9 bases. The V and J ends lost 4 bases and 0 bases, in that order; junction bases with no gene match: 11. The CDR3 is 17 amino acids. Germline CDR1 reads SGHNT; CDR2 reads YYREEE (reference sequence). The DNA for the CDR3 is TGTGCCAGCAGCCCGATAGCGGGGGCCCCGAGCTCCTACGAGCAGTACTTC. Protein product: CASSPIAGAPSSYEQYF.

The genes are TRBV18 and TRBJ2-5; 8 positions match TRBD2. Losses at the gene ends were 0 bases for V and 3 bases for J; bases not matched to a gene: 6. The CDR3 has 16 amino acids. Germline assignment: CDR1 KGHSH and CDR2 LQKENI. In nucleotides, the CDR3 is TGTGCCAGCTCACCACCGCACGGACTAGCAGAAGAGACCCAGTACTTC. Its protein product is CASSPPHGLAEETQYF.

This clone showed up just once. One end of the junction varies from germline; a read error may be responsible. V is TRBV7-8 and J is TRBJ2-7, with 10 bases lining up with TRBD2. This CDR3 has 14 amino acids. Germline assignment: CDR1 SGHVS and CDR2 FQNEAQ. CDR3 region: CASTLAGGIYEQYF. In DNA, the CDR3 is TGTGCCAGCACCTTAGCGGGAGGCATATACGAGCAGTACTTC.

The chain has TRBV28 and TRBJ1-4, with D maybe TRBD1 (5 bases). Germline V gives CDR1 MDHEN, CDR2 SYDVKM. The CDR3 runs to 14 residues. Trimming removed 6 bases from V and 3 bases from J, with 11 bases in between. CDR3 bases: TGTGCCAGCAGACCTACAGGAGCTAATGAAAAACTGTTTTTT. Translating gives CASRPTGANEKLFF.

The chain uses TRBV5-6 and TRBJ1-2; D is ambiguous. This CDR3 comprises 13 residues. V was cut by 2 bases and J by 7 bases, with 12 bases left in between. Germline CDR1 and CDR2: SGHDT and YYEEEE. The CDR3 spells CASSFFGEGGYTF. The CDR3, as DNA: TGTGCCAGCAGCTTCTTCGGAGAGGGTGGCTACACCTTC.

The chain uses TRBV14 and TRBJ1-1; D might be TRBD1 (6 bases). CDR3 length equals 15 residues. Deletions cut 1 base from V and 3 bases from J, with 12 bases between. Germline values: CDR1 SGHDN, CDR2 FVKESK. CDR3 bases: TGTGCCAGCAGCCAAGTTGCAGGGGCGGACACTGAAGCTTTCTTT. It translates to CASSQVAGADTEAFF.